Shown below are 2 T cell receptor beta chains from a single sample sequenced in a study of T cell changes during pregnancy in multiple sclerosis. Assay: immunoSEQ multiplex PCR; the TCRdb copy retains only in-frame clones and omits some. The profile shows over 35,000 clones, 85% to 95% of them singletons. Source: CD8+ T cells from peripheral blood mononuclear cells, taken in the third trimester of pregnancy. The source is a female donor with multiple sclerosis, enrolled in a pregnancy study.

CDR3 region: CASSLLMSGPRKDTQYF. CDR3 nucleotides: TGTGCCAGCAGCTTGTTGATGAGCGGCCCTCGTAAGGATACGCAGTATTTT. The chain links TRBV5-6 to TRBJ2-3, with D possibly matching TRBD2 (5 bases). This CDR3 has 17 residues. Looked up from germline, CDR1 is SGHDT and CDR2 is YYEEEE. Trimming left V 1 base short and J 6 bases short, with 21 bases between.

The chain links TRBV2 to TRBJ2-3; TRBD2 agrees at 7 bases. V trimming: 4 bases; J trimming: 5 bases; junction bases outside the gene matches: 12. CDR3 size: 16 residues. Germline CDR1 SNHLY, CDR2 FYNNEI. The CDR3 DNA reads as TGTGCCAGCAGTGGCACCCTAGCGGCCACCGGAGATACGCAGTATTTT. Its protein product is CASSGTLAATGDTQYF.